This T cell receptor (beta chain) was sequenced during a study of cytomegalovirus exposure and HLA in healthy donors. Findings and caveats of the study: The study labeled approximately 150 TCR beta chains cytomegalovirus-associated. It was reported in a later analysis that an Asian-associated ancestry cluster showed fewer N-insertions than the approximately 670-donor mean.

The PCR was carried out with 60 Vbeta primers and 13 Jbeta primers. Sequenced by immunoSEQ multiplex PCR; TCRdb stores in-frame clones only, minus some. The sample yields 90,000 to 150,000 clones, roughly 9% seen once. V lost 5 bases and J 7 bases, leaving 8 bases between the germline ends. CDR3 length: 12 residues. Germline V gene sequence: CDR1 MDHEN, CDR2 SYDVKM. Each donor was healthy, and each was a bone marrow donor. With respect to this clone: Its antigen is unknown.

The receptor comes from a woman in her thirties or forties in good health and CMV-seropositive. Sequencing was performed on PBMCs. The gene calls are TRBV28 and TRBJ1-4; TRBD1 might be the D (5 bases). Here the CDR3 DNA reads TGTGCCAGCAGTCCCGACAGTGAAAAACTGTTTTTT. It codes for CASSPDSEKLFF. Filled out from reference TRBV28 and TRBJ1-4, the complete variable domain reads DVKVTQSSRYLVKRTGEKVFLECVQDMDHENMFWYRQDPGLGLRLIYFSYDVKMKEKGDIPEGYSVSREKKERFSLILESASTNQTSMYLCASSPDSEKLFFGSGTQLSVL.